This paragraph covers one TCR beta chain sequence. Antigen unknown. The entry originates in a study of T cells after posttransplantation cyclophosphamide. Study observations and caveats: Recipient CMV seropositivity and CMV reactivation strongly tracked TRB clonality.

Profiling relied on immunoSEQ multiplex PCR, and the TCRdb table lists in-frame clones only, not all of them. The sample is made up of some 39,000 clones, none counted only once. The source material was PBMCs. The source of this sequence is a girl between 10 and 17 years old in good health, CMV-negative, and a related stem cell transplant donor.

The CDR3 region has the DNA TGTGCCAGCAGTTTATCGAGAGGGGGGGCTGGAAACACCATATATTTT. Translated, it gives CASSLSRGGAGNTIYF. This sequence joins TRBV27 and TRBJ1-3; D is perhaps TRBD1 (6 bases). Per germline, CDR1 MNHEY and CDR2 SMNVEV (reference sequence). The CDR3 extends over 16 amino acids. The germline V and J ends were trimmed by 0 bases and 2 bases, with 11 bases remaining between them.